A single sample is the source of the 4 T cell receptor beta chains below, sequenced in a study of cytomegalovirus exposure and HLA in healthy donors. With 60 Vbeta and 13 Jbeta primers, the PCR was carried out. Assay: immunoSEQ multiplex PCR; the TCRdb copy retains only in-frame clones and omits some. Its clone listing holds about 160,000 clones. Sequencing input: PBMCs. Source of these receptors: a woman aged 55-69 years in good health and CMV-seronegative.

The V gene is TRBV5-1, the J gene TRBJ1-4, with 11 nucleotides matching TRBD1. The CDR3 sequence is 15 residues long. V lost 2 bases, J lost 7 bases, and 4 bases stayed unmatched. The V gene's germline CDR1 is SGHRS and CDR2 YFSETQ. CDR3 protein: CASSFGTGGGEKLFF. In DNA form, the CDR3 reads TGCGCCAGCAGCTTCGGGACAGGGGGAGGTGAAAAACTGTTTTTT.

The chain is built from TRBV5-1 and TRBJ2-6; D is unresolved. The length of the CDR3 is 14 residues. V was clipped by 7 bases and J by 4 bases, with 12 bases between them. Germline V gives CDR1 SGHRS, CDR2 YFSETQ. Here the CDR3 reads CASGGLEGANVLTF. CDR3 bases: TGCGCCAGCGGCGGTCTCGAAGGGGCCAACGTCCTGACTTTC.

This chain connects TRBV7-7 to TRBJ2-3; tentative D call: TRBD2 (6 bases). Germline lookup yields CDR1 SSHAT and CDR2 FNYEAQ (reference sequence). The V end was cut by 5 bases, the J end by 0 bases, with 9 bases between. CDR3 length: 14 residues. CDR3 loop: CASSRGRSTDTQYF. In nucleotides, the CDR3 is TGTGCCAGCAGCCGGGGGAGAAGCACAGATACGCAGTATTTT. Drawing the rest from reference TRBV7-7 and TRBJ2-3, the complete variable domain is GAGVSQSPRYKVTKRGQDVTLRCDPISSHATLYWYQQALGQGPEFLTYFNYEAQPDKSGLPSDRFSAERPEGSISTLTIQRTEQRDSAMYRCASSRGRSTDTQYFGPGTRLTVL.

This sequence joins TRBV5-1 and TRBJ1-5; the D gene is possibly TRBD1 (5 bases). This CDR3 has 14 residues. Germline V gives CDR1 SGHRS, CDR2 YFSETQ. V shed 0 bases and J shed 7 bases, with 11 bases lying between them. As DNA, the CDR3 is TGCGCCAGCAGCTTGGCCGCGGGGGACCAGCCCCAGCATTTT. It encodes CASSLAAGDQPQHF.